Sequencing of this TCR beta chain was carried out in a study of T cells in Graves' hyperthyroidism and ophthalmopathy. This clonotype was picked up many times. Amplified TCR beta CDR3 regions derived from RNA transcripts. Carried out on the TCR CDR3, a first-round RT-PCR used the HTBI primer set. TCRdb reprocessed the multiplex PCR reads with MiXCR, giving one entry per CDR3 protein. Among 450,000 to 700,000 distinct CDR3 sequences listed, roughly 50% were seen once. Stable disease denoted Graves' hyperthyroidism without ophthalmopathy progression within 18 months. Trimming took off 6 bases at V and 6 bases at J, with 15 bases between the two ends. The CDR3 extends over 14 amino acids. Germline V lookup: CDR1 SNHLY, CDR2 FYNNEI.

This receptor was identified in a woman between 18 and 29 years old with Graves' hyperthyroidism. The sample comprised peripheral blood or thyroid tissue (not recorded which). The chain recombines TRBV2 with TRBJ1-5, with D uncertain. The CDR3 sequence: CASSEIDSRQPQHF. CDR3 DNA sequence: TGTGCCAGCAGCGAAATAGATTCGCGTCAGCCCCAGCATTTT.